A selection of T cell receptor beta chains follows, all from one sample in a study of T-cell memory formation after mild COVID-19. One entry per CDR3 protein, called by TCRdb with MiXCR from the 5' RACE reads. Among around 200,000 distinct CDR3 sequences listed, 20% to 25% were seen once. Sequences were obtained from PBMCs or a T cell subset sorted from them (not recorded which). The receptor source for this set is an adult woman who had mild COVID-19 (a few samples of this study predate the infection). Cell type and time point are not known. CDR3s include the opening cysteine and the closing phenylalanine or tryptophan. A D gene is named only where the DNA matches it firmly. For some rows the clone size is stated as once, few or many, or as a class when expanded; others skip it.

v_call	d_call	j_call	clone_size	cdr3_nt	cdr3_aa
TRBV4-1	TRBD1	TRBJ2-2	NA	TGCGCCAGCAGCCAAGACGGGACAGGGCTGACCGGGGAGCTGTTTTTT	CASSQDGTGLTGELFF
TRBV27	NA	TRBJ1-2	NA	TGTGCCAGCAGTTTCGGCGGGACCTATGGCTACACCTTC	CASSFGGTYGYTF
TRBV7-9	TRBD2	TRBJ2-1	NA	TGTGCCAGCAGCCCCCCGACTAGCGCCTCCTACAATGAGCAGTTCTTC	CASSPPTSASYNEQFF
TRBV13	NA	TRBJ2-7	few	TGTGCCAGCAGCTTACGGGGGCTCGAGCAGTACTTC	CASSLRGLEQYF
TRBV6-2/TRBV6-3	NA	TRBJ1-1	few	TGTGCCAGCAGGATTACAGGGCCCGAAGCTTTCTTT	CASRITGPEAFF
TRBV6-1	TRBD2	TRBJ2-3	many	TGTGCCAGCAGTAGACTAGCGGGGGAAGAGGATACGCAGTATTTT	CASSRLAGEEDTQYF
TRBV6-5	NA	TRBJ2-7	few	TGTGCCAGCAGTTACTCCTTGTCTCTCCTCGAGCAGTACTTC	CASSYSLSLLEQYF
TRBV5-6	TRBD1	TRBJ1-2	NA	TGTGCCAGCAGCTCCGGGACAGGGTTTGGCTACACCTTC	CASSSGTGFGYTF
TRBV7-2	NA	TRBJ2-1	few	TGTGCCAGCAGCTTAGTTCTGTTCGCCCTCTACAATGAGCAGTTCTTC	CASSLVLFALYNEQFF
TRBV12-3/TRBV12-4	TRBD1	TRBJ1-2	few	TGTGCCAGCAGTTTAGAGACAGGGGAGTATGGCTACACCTTC	CASSLETGEYGYTF
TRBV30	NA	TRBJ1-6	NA	TGTGCCTGGGCAAGAGGTAGTAATTCACCCCTCCACTTT	CAWARGSNSPLHF
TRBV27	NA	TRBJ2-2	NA	TGTGCCAGCAGTTTAGGGCGGTCTTTAAGGGAGCTGTTTTTT	CASSLGRSLRELFF
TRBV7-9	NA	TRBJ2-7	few	TGTGCCAGCAGCCCCCACCGGGGCCGTTCCTACGAGCAGTACTTC	CASSPHRGRSYEQYF
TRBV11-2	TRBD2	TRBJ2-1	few	TGTGCCAGCAGCTTAGATACAGTTCTTTGGGGGGGATACAATGAGCAGTTCTTC	CASSLDTVLWGGYNEQFF
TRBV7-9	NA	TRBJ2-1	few	TGTGCCAACTCGGGCCCCTACAATGAGCAGTTCTTC	CANSGPYNEQFF
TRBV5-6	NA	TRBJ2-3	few	TGTGCCAGCAGCCAGCTCCGGGACTTAAGCACAGATACGCAGTATTTT	CASSQLRDLSTDTQYF
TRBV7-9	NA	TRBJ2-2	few	TGTGCCAGCAGCCCGTCCTGGGTGGACACCGGGGAGCTGTTTTTT	CASSPSWVDTGELFF
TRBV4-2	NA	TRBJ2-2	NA	TGTGCCAGCAGAGGGGGGGACTCTTACACCGGGGAGCTGTTTTTT	CASRGGDSYTGELFF
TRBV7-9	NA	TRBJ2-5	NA	TGTGCCAGCAGCTTAACGGGACACCAACAAGAGACCCAGTACTTC	CASSLTGHQQETQYF
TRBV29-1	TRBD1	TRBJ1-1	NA	TGCAGCGCCCTGACAGGGGGCTTCACTGAAGCTTTCTTT	CSALTGGFTEAFF
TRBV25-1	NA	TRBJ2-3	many	TGTGCCAGCAGTGTTAACCCAGATACGCAGTATTTT	CASSVNPDTQYF
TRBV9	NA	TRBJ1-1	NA	TGTGCCAGCAGCATCAGGGGAAACGAGAACACTGAAGCTTTCTTT	CASSIRGNENTEAFF
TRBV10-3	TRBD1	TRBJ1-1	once	TGTGCCATCAGTGGGGAGACAGGGGACACTGAAGCTTTCTTT	CAISGETGDTEAFF
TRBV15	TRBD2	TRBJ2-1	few	TGTGCCACCAGCAGAGATTTGGCTAGCGGATACAATGAGCAGTTCTTC	CATSRDLASGYNEQFF
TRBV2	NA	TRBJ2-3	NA	TGTGCCAGCAGTGAAGATGGTGCAGATACGCAGTATTTT	CASSEDGADTQYF
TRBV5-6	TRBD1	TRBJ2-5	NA	TGTGCCAGCAGCTCCCTTGTAGGACAGGGGGCTTACCAAGAGACCCAGTACTTC	CASSSLVGQGAYQETQYF
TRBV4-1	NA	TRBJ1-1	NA	TGCGCCAGCAGCCAAACAACCGGGGGAGGTGAAGCTTTCTTT	CASSQTTGGGEAFF
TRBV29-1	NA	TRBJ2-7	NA	TGCAGCGTTGTGGCAGGAGAATCCTACGAGCAGTACTTC	CSVVAGESYEQYF
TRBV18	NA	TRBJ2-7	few	TGTGCCAGCTCCATCGAGACAGGGACTCCCTACGAGCAGTACTTC	CASSIETGTPYEQYF
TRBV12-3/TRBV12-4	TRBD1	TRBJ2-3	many	TGTGCCAGCAGTCGGGACAGACTCACAGATACGCAGTATTTT	CASSRDRLTDTQYF
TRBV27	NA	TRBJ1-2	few	TGTGCCAGCAGTTTCTCGGTAGACTATGGCTACACCTTC	CASSFSVDYGYTF
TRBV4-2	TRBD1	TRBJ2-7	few	TGTGCCAGCAGCCCCCAGGGGGACCCTTACGAGCAGTACTTC	CASSPQGDPYEQYF
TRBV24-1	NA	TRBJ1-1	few	TGTGCCACCAGTGATTTACCGGGGACTGAAGCTTTCTTT	CATSDLPGTEAFF
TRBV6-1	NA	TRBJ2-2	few	TGTGCCAGCAGTGTGCAGGGTTATGGAGCCGGGGAGCTGTTTTTT	CASSVQGYGAGELFF
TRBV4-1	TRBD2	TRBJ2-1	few	TGCGCCAGCAGCCAAGGCCGCGGGGGAATGAGCTCCTACAATGAGCAGTTCTTC	CASSQGRGGMSSYNEQFF
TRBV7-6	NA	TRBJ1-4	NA	TGTGCCACCTACGATGGACAGCCTGCAACTAATGAAAAACTGTTTTTT	CATYDGQPATNEKLFF
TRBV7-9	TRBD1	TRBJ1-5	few	TGTGCCAGCAGCTTTTCGGACAGGCTTGGTCAGCCCCAGCATTTT	CASSFSDRLGQPQHF
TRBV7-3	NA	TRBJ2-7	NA	TGTGCCAGCAGCTTGGGCGCCTCCCAAGCGGACGAGCAGTACTTC	CASSLGASQADEQYF
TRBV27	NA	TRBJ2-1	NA	TGTGCCAGCGCGGGGTTTTCCTACAATGAGCAGTTCTTC	CASAGFSYNEQFF
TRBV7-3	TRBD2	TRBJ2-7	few	TGTGCCAGCAGCTACCCGGGACTAGCGGGAGGGCTCGGATACGAGCAGTACTTC	CASSYPGLAGGLGYEQYF
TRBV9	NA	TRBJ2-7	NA	TGTGCCAGCAGCGTAGGAAACAGTTTCTACGAGCAGTACTTC	CASSVGNSFYEQYF
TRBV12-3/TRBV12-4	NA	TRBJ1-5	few	TGTGCCAGCTCTAGGTACAACAATCAGCCCCAGCATTTT	CASSRYNNQPQHF
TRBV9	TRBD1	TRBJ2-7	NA	TGTGCCAGCAGCTGGGACAGGGGATGGTCCTACGAGCAGTACTTC	CASSWDRGWSYEQYF
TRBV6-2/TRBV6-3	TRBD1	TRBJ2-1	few	TGTGCCAGCAGGGTCTGGGACAGGGGGCCGAACAATGAGCAGTTCTTC	CASRVWDRGPNNEQFF
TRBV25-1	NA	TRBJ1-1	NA	TGTGCCAGCAGTGAAAGGGTTCACACTGAAGCTTTCTTT	CASSERVHTEAFF
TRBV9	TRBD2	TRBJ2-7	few	TGTGCCAGCAGCGCCAGCGGGGCCGCCTACGAGCAGTACTTC	CASSASGAAYEQYF
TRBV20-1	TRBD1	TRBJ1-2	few	TGCAGTGCTAGAGCGGGACAGGGGGATGGCTACACCTTC	CSARAGQGDGYTF
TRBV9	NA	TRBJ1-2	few	TGTGCCAGCAGCGTAGGGACAGAGAGGCTTAACTATGGCTACACCTTC	CASSVGTERLNYGYTF
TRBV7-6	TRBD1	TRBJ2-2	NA	TGTGCCAGCAGCCCCTGGGGACAGGGGAACACCGGGGAGCTGTTTTTT	CASSPWGQGNTGELFF